One and the same sample provided the 18 T cell receptor beta chains below, sequenced in a study of Ad26.COV2.S vaccination and SARS-CoV-2 variants. The repertoire was sequenced with immunoSEQ multiplex PCR; TCRdb's copy has only in-frame clones and lacks some. The sample has under 400,000 clones; around 86% are singletons. Treatment noted: some 19 received Ad26.COV2.S at low or high dose, single or two shots; roughly five received placebo; per-sample allocation not given. After the first vaccine or placebo injection, samples were drawn on day 63. This sample comprised peripheral blood, obtained in a trial of Ad26.COV2.S vaccine versus placebo. The receptors originated from a person aged 18-60 years who received the Ad26.COV2.S COVID-19 vaccine or a placebo.

The chain recombines TRBV19 with TRBJ2-1; TRBD2 matches 9 bases. The germline CDR1 and CDR2 sequences are LNHDA and SQIVND (reference sequence). The V gene end was trimmed by 6 bases and the J gene end by 1 base; junction bases not matched to a gene: 1. The CDR3 has 14 residues. The CDR3 sequence is CASRTSGSYNEQFF. The DNA for the CDR3 is TGTGCCAGTAGGACTAGCGGTTCCTACAATGAGCAGTTCTTC.

In this sample, this clone turned up once. The chain links TRBV5-6 to TRBJ1-2; perhaps TRBD1 as D (5 bases). This CDR3 spans 13 amino acids. From germline, CDR1 is SGHDT and CDR2 YYEEEE. The ends were cut back, 5 bases at V and 11 bases at J, with 19 bases in the middle. DNA for the CDR3: TGTGCCAGCAGTTCCCGTCGGGGGGACCTATACACCTTC. The encoded protein is CASSSRRGDLYTF.

This sequence joins TRBV6-5 and TRBJ1-1, with TRBD1 identical over 7 bases. Losses at the gene ends were 4 bases for V and 4 bases for J; bases not matched to a gene: 6. From germline, CDR1 is MNHEY and CDR2 SVGAGI. This CDR3 contains 14 residues. The CDR3 reads CASSFQQGPTEAFF. The CDR3 DNA is TGTGCCAGCAGTTTTCAACAGGGGCCCACTGAAGCTTTCTTT.

This clone was seen just once. The rearrangement joins TRBV24-1 to TRBJ2-3; no definite D call. The CDR3 contains 13 residues. The V gene's germline CDR1 is KGHDR and CDR2 SFDVKD. V was trimmed by 0 bases and J by 4 bases, leaving 4 bases between them. CDR3 protein: CATSDLQADTQYF. The DNA for the CDR3 is TGTGCCACCAGTGATTTGCAGGCAGATACGCAGTATTTT.

This chain links TRBV9 with TRBJ2-3, with D hard to call. The CDR3 contains 15 residues. V shed 0 bases and J shed 2 bases, with 10 bases lying between them. CDR1 is SGDLS, CDR2 YYNGEE, per germline. The CDR3 sequence: CASSVDGRYTDTQYF. The CDR3 coding sequence is TGTGCCAGCAGCGTAGATGGTAGATACACAGATACGCAGTATTTT.

Only one count was recorded for this clone. The sample has other DNA sequences that encode this CDR3 too. The V call is TRBV15, the J call TRBJ1-5; tentatively, D is TRBD1 (6 bases). Germline V lookup: CDR1 LNHNV, CDR2 YYDKDF (reference sequence). The CDR3 extends over 15 amino acids. V lost 0 bases and J 6 bases, leaving 12 bases between the germline ends. This CDR3 reads CATSRDRGAGQPQHF. As DNA, the CDR3 is TGTGCCACCAGCAGAGATCGGGGGGCCGGTCAGCCCCAGCATTTT.

The chain combines TRBV2 with TRBJ2-1; 16 bases fit TRBD2. Germline-derived CDR1 and CDR2 are SNHLY and FYNNEI. V shed 3 bases, J shed 15 bases, and the junction held 11 bases outside the gene matches. The CDR3 length is 16 residues. The CDR3 DNA sequence: TGTGCCAGCAGTGAGGGACTAGCGGGGGGGAATTTTGTCGGGTTCTTC. Amino acids: CASSEGLAGGNFVGFF.

The chain joins TRBV4-1 to TRBJ1-2; the D gene is possibly TRBD1 (6 bases). CDR3 length equals 14 residues. Germline values: CDR1 MGHRA, CDR2 YSYEKL. V was cut by 4 bases and J by 4 bases, with 13 bases left in between. The CDR3 here is CASSPAGATYGYTF. CDR3 DNA sequence: TGCGCCAGCAGCCCGGCAGGGGCCACCTATGGCTACACCTTC.

The chain has TRBV20-1 and TRBJ2-7; D is ambiguous. This CDR3 is 12 amino acids long. V gave up 3 bases and J gave up 4 bases, with 10 bases separating them. CDR1 is DFQATT, CDR2 SNEGSKA, per germline (reference sequence). The CDR3 DNA reads as TGCAGTGCTAGTTCCAGGCAGTACGAGCAGTACTTC. It specifies CSASSRQYEQYF.

This chain joins TRBV27 and TRBJ2-1, with 9 bases aligning to TRBD1. Germline CDR1 and CDR2: MNHEY and SMNVEV (reference sequence). This CDR3 has 16 residues. The trim removed 5 bases at V and 2 bases at J, leaving 7 bases unmatched. The DNA for the CDR3 is TGTGCCAGCAGTGAGAGTACAGGGGGCCCCTACAATGAGCAGTTCTTC. Protein: CASSESTGGPYNEQFF.

In its sample, this clone was seen a few times. The chain recombines TRBV10-3 with TRBJ2-7; TRBD1 is a possible D gene (6 bases). CDR1 is ENHRY, CDR2 SYGVKD, per germline. The CDR3 extends over 19 amino acids. Between the trimmed V and J ends, which lost 0 bases and 3 bases, there was a span of 24 bases. This CDR3 is CAISESALEQGRTRYEQYF. In DNA form, the CDR3 reads TGTGCCATCAGTGAGTCGGCCCTCGAACAGGGCCGAACGCGCTACGAGCAGTACTTC.

The rearrangement links TRBV7-8 to TRBJ1-4, with a weak D call TRBD1 (5 bases). Trimming took 5 bases from V and 5 from J, leaving 15 bases between them. This CDR3 is built from 15 residues. Germline CDR1 and CDR2: SGHVS and FQNEAQ. CDR3 residues: CASSPNSGKNEKLFF. The CDR3 DNA reads TGTGCCAGCAGCCCTAACTCAGGGAAAAATGAAAAACTGTTTTTT.

This clone showed up just once. The chain links TRBV30 to TRBJ2-3; 14 bases are a match to TRBD2. Germline trimming cut 5 bases from V and 8 bases from J; bases unmatched to any gene: 6. Per germline, CDR1 GTSNPN and CDR2 SVGIG (reference sequence). There are 14 residues in the CDR3. The chain's CDR3 is CAWGTSGGRGTQYF. The CDR3 region has the DNA TGTGCCTGGGGGACTAGCGGGGGTCGGGGTACGCAGTATTTT.

This clone has a single count. The chain has TRBV7-3 and TRBJ2-3, with D possibly being TRBD1 (6 bases). CDR3 size: 14 residues. The ends were cut back, 3 bases at V and 1 base at J, with 8 bases in the middle. CDR1 is SGHTA, CDR2 FQGTGA, per germline. The CDR3 sequence is CASSFKGGTDTQYF. CDR3 coding DNA: TGTGCCAGCAGCTTCAAGGGGGGCACAGATACGCAGTATTTT.

The chain carries TRBV6-1 and TRBJ1-6; D is unresolved. Trimming removed 6 bases from V and 0 bases from J, with 18 bases in between. The CDR3 sequence is 18 residues long. Germline V lookup: CDR1 MNHNS, CDR2 SASEGT. The CDR3 nucleotides read TGTGCCAGCAGGGAAAGTGGACGCCAACTCTCCTATAATTCACCCCTCCACTTT. This gives the protein CASRESGRQLSYNSPLHF.

This chain uses TRBV3-1 (or the pseudogene TRBV3-2) with TRBJ1-1; D may be TRBD1 (6 bases). V lost 4 bases, J lost 1 base, and 16 bases lay in between. Germline loops: CDR1 LGHDT, CDR2 YNNKEL (reference sequence). This CDR3 comprises 16 residues. CDR3 DNA: TGTGCCAGCAGCCCCCGCTGGGGACAAACGAACACTGAAGCTTTCTTT. Amino acid sequence: CASSPRWGQTNTEAFF.

V usage is TRBV24-1 and J usage is TRBJ2-2; 7 nucleotides align to TRBD1. With 3 bases clipped from V and 0 bases from J, the junction kept 6 bases outside the gene matches. Germline assignment: CDR1 KGHDR and CDR2 SFDVKD. The CDR3 has 17 amino acids. CDR3 amino acids: CATSDPRTGTNTGELFF. The CDR3 bases are TGTGCCACCAGTGATCCCCGGACAGGCACGAACACCGGGGAGCTGTTTTTT.

The chain couples TRBV29-1 to TRBJ1-1; D is undetermined. Germline CDR1 SQVTM, CDR2 ANQGSEA. Between the trimmed V and J ends, which lost 5 bases and 3 bases, there was a span of 10 bases. The CDR3 extends over 12 amino acids. CDR3 sequence: CSVSLGHTEAFF. The CDR3 DNA reads TGCAGCGTTTCTCTTGGGCACACTGAAGCTTTCTTT. Full variable domain (missing parts from reference TRBV29-1 and TRBJ1-1): SAVISQKPSRDICQRGTSLTIQCQVDSQVTMMFWYRQQPGQSLTLIATANQGSEATYESGFVIDKFPISRPNLTFSTLTVSNMSPEDSSIYLCSVSLGHTEAFFGQGTRLTVV.